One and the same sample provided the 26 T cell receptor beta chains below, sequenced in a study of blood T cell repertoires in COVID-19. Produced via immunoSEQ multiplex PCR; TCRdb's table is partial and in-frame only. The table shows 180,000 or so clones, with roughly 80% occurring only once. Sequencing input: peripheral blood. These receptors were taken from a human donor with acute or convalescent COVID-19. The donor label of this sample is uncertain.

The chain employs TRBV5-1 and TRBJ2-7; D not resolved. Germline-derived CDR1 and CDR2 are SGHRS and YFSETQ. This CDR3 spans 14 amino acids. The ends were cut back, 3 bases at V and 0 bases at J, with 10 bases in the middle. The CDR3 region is CASSWAPSSYEQYF. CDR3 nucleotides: TGCGCCAGCAGCTGGGCCCCGAGCTCCTACGAGCAGTACTTC.

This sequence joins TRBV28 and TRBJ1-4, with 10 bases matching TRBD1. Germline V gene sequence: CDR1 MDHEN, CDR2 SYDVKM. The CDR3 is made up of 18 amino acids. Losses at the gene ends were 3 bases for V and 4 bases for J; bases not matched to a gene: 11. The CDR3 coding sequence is TGTGCCAGCAGTTTGTATAAGGGACAGGGGTATAGTAATGAAAAACTGTTTTTT. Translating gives CASSLYKGQGYSNEKLFF.

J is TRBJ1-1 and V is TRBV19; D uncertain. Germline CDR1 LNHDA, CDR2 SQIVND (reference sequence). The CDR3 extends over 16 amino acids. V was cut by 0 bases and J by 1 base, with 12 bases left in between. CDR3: CASSIDHARPNTEAFF. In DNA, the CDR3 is TGTGCCAGTAGTATAGATCACGCCAGGCCGAACACTGAAGCTTTCTTT.

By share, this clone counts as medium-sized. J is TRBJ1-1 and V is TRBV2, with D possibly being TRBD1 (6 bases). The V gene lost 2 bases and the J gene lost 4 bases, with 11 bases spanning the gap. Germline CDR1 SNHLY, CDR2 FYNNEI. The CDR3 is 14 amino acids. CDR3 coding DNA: TGTGCCAGCAGTGAAATGGGGGCCGGCACTGAAGCTTTCTTT. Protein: CASSEMGAGTEAFF.

The CDR3 reads CASSTSPGQGAQYRNEQFF. CDR3 DNA sequence: TGTGCCAGCAGCACATCGCCGGGACAGGGGGCTCAATACAGGAATGAGCAGTTCTTC. The J gene is TRBJ2-1, the V gene TRBV21-1; the DNA was not used to check the table's D call, TRBD1. TRBV21-1 is a known pseudogene. The CDR3 consists of 19 residues.

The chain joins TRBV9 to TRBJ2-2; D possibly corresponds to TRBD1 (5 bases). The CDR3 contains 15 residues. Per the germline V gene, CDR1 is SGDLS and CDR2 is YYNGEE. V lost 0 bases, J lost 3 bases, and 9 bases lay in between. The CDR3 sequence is CASSVVLGDTGELFF. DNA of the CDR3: TGTGCCAGCAGCGTAGTATTAGGGGACACCGGGGAGCTGTTTTTT.

In DNA, the CDR3 is TGTGCCAGCAGCGAGGGTCAGGGGGTCTACTATGGCTACACCTTC. Amino acids: CASSEGQGVYYGYTF. This chain links TRBV7-2 with TRBJ1-2, with 7 bases identical to TRBD1. V lost 5 bases and J lost 3; bases outside the gene matches: 9. Germline CDR1 is SGHTA and CDR2 is FQGNSA. The CDR3 runs to 15 residues.

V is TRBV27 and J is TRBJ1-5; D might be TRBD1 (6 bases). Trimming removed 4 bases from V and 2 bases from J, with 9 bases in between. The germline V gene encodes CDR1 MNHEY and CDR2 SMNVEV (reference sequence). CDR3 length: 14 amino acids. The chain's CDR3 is CASSYAGGNQPQHF. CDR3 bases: TGTGCCAGCAGTTACGCAGGGGGCAATCAGCCCCAGCATTTT.

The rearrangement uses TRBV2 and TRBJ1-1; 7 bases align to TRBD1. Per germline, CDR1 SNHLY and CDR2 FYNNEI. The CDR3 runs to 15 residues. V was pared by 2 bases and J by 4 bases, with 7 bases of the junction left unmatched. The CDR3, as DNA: TGTGCCAGCAGTGAACGGGAGACAGGGTTCACTGAAGCTTTCTTT. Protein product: CASSERETGFTEAFF. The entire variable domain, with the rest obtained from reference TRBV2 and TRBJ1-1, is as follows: EPEVTQTPSHQVTQMGQEVILRCVPISNHLYFYWYRQILGQKVEFLVSFYNNEISEKSEIFDDQFSVERPDGSNFTLKIRSTKLEDSAMYFCASSERETGFTEAFFGQGTRLTVV.

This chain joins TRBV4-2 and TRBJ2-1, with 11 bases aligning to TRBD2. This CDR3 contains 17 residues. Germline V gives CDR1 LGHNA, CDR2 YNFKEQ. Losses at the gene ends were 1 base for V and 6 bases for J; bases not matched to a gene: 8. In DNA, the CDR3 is TGTGCCAGCAGCCAAGCCTTAGCGGGAGGGCGAGGCAATGAGCAGTTCTTC. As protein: CASSQALAGGRGNEQFF.

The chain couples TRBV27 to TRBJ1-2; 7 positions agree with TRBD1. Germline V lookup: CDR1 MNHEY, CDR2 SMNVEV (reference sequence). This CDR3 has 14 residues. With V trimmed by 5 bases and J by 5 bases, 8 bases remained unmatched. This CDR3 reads CASSTSGTAYGYTF. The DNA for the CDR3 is TGTGCCAGCAGTACGTCAGGGACAGCATATGGCTACACCTTC.

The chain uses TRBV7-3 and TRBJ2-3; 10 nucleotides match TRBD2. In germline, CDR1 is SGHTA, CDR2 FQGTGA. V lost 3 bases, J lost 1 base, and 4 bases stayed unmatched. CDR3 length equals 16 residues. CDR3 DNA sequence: TGTGCCAGCAGCTTCAGGACTAGCGGTGGCACAGATACGCAGTATTTT. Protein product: CASSFRTSGGTDTQYF.

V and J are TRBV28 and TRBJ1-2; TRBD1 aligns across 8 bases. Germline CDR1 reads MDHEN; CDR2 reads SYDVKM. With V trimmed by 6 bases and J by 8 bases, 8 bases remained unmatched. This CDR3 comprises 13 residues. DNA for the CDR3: TGTGCCAGCAGCGCTGACAGGGGTGGCGGCTACACCTTC. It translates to CASSADRGGGYTF.

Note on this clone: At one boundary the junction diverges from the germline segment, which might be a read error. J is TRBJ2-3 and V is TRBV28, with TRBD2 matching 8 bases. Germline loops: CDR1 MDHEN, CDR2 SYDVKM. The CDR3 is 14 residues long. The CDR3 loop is CASSLWAVREGRDF. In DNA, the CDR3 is TGTGCCAGCAGTCTTTGGGCCGTCCGGGAGGGCCGAGATTTT.

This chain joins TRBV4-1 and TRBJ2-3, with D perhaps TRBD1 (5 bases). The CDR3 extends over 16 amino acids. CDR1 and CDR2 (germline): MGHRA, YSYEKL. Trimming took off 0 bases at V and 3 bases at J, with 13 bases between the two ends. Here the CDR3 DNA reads TGCGCCAGCAGCCAAGATCAAGGGGCAGCAACAGATACGCAGTATTTT. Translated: CASSQDQGAATDTQYF.

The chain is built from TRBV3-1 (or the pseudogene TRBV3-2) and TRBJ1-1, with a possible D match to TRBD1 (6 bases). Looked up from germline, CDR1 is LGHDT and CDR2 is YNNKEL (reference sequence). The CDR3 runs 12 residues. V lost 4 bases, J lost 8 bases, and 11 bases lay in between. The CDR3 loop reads CASSLYRAEAFF. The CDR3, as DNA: TGTGCCAGCAGCCTCTACAGGGCCGAAGCTTTCTTT.

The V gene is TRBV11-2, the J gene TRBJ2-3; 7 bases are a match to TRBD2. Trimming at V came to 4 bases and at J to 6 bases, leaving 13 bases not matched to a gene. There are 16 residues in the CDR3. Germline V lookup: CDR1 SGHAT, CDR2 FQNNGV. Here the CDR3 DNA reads TGTGCCAGCAGCTCAAAAACCCCACGGGGGGTTGATACGCAGTATTTT. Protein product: CASSSKTPRGVDTQYF. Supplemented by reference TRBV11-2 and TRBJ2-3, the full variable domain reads EAGVAQSPRYKIIEKRQSVAFWCNPISGHATLYWYQQILGQGPKLLIQFQNNGVVDDSQLPKDRFSAERLKGVDSTLKIQPAKLEDSAVYLCASSSKTPRGVDTQYFGPGTRLTVL.

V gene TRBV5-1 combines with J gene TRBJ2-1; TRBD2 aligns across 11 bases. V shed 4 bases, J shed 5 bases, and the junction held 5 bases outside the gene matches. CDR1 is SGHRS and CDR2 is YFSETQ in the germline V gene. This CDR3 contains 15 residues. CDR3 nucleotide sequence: TGCGCCAGCAGCGCACTAGCGGGGGCCAACAATGAGCAGTTCTTC. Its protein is CASSALAGANNEQFF.

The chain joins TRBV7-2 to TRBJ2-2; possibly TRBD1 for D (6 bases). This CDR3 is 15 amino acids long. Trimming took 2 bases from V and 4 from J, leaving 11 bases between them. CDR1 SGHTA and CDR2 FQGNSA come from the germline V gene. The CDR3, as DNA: TGTGCCAGCAGCTTACAGGGACATTCCACCGGGGAGCTGTTTTTT. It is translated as CASSLQGHSTGELFF. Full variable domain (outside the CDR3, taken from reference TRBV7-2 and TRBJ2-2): GAGVSQSPSNKVTEKGKDVELRCDPISGHTALYWYRQSLGQGLEFLIYFQGNSAPDKSGLPSDRFSAERTGGSVSTLTIQRTQQEDSAVYLCASSLQGHSTGELFFGEGSRLTVL.

CDR3 residues: CASKVGQYTEAFF. CDR3 sequence (DNA): TGTGCCAGCAAGGTGGGACAGTACACTGAAGCTTTCTTT. The V gene is TRBV7-3, the J gene TRBJ1-1, with 7 bases aligning to TRBD1. With 7 bases clipped from V and 3 bases from J, the junction kept 5 bases outside the gene matches. Germline CDR1 SGHTA, CDR2 FQGTGA. The CDR3 is made up of 13 amino acids. Combining the CDR3 with reference TRBV7-3 and TRBJ1-1 gives the whole variable domain GAGVSQTPSNKVTEKGKYVELRCDPISGHTALYWYRQSLGQGPEFLIYFQGTGAADDSGLPNDRFFAVRPEGSVSTLKIQRTERGDSAVYLCASKVGQYTEAFFGQGTRLTVV.

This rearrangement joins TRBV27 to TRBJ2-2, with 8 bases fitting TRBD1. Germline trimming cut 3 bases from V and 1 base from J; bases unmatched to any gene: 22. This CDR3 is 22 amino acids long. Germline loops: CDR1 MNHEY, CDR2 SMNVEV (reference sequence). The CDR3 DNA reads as TGTGCCAGCAGTTTTGCCAGGGGGCATCAGTTTGCGACAGCTTGGAACACCGGGGAGCTGTTTTTT. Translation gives CASSFARGHQFATAWNTGELFF.

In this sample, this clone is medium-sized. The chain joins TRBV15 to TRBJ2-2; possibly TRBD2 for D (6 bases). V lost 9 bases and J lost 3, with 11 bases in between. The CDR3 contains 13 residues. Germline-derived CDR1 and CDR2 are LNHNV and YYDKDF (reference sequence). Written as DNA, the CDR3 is TGTGCCACAGGAGCGGGCTACACCGGGGAGCTGTTTTTT. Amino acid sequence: CATGAGYTGELFF.

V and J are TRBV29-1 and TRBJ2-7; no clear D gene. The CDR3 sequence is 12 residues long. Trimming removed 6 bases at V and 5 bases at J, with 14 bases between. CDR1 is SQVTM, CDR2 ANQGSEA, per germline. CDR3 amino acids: CSVGEPFHEQYF. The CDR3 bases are TGCAGCGTAGGAGAACCTTTCCACGAGCAGTACTTC.

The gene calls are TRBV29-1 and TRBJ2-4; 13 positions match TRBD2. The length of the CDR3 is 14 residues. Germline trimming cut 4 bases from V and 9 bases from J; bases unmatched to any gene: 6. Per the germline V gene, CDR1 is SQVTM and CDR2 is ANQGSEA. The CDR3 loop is CSVGTSGSRGIQYF. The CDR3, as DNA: TGCAGCGTTGGGACTAGCGGGAGTCGAGGCATTCAGTACTTC.

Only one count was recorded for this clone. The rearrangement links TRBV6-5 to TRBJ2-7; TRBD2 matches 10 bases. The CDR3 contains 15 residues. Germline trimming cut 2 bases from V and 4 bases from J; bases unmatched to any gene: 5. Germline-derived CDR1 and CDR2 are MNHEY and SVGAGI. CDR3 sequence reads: CASSYRASGGYEQYF. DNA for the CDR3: TGTGCCAGCAGTTACCGGGCTAGCGGGGGATACGAGCAGTACTTC.

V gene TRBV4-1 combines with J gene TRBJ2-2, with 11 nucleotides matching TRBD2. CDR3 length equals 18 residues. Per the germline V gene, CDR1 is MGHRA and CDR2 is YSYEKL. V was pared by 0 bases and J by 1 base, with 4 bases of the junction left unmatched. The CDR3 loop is CASSQDLAGGGNTGELFF. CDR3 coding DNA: TGCGCCAGCAGCCAAGATCTAGCGGGGGGCGGGAACACCGGGGAGCTGTTTTTT.